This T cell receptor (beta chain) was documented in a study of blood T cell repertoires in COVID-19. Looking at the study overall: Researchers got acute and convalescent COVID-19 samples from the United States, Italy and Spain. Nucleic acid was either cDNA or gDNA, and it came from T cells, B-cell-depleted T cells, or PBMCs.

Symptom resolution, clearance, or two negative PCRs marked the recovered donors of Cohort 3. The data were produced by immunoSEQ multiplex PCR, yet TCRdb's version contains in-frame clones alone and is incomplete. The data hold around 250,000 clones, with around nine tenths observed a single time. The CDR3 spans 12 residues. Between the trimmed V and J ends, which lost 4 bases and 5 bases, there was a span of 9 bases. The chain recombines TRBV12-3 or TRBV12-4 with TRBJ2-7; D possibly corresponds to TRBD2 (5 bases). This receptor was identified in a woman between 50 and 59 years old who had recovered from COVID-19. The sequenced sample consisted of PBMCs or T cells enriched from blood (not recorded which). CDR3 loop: CASSSGSHEQYF. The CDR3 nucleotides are TGTGCCAGCAGTTCGGGGTCCCACGAGCAGTACTTC.